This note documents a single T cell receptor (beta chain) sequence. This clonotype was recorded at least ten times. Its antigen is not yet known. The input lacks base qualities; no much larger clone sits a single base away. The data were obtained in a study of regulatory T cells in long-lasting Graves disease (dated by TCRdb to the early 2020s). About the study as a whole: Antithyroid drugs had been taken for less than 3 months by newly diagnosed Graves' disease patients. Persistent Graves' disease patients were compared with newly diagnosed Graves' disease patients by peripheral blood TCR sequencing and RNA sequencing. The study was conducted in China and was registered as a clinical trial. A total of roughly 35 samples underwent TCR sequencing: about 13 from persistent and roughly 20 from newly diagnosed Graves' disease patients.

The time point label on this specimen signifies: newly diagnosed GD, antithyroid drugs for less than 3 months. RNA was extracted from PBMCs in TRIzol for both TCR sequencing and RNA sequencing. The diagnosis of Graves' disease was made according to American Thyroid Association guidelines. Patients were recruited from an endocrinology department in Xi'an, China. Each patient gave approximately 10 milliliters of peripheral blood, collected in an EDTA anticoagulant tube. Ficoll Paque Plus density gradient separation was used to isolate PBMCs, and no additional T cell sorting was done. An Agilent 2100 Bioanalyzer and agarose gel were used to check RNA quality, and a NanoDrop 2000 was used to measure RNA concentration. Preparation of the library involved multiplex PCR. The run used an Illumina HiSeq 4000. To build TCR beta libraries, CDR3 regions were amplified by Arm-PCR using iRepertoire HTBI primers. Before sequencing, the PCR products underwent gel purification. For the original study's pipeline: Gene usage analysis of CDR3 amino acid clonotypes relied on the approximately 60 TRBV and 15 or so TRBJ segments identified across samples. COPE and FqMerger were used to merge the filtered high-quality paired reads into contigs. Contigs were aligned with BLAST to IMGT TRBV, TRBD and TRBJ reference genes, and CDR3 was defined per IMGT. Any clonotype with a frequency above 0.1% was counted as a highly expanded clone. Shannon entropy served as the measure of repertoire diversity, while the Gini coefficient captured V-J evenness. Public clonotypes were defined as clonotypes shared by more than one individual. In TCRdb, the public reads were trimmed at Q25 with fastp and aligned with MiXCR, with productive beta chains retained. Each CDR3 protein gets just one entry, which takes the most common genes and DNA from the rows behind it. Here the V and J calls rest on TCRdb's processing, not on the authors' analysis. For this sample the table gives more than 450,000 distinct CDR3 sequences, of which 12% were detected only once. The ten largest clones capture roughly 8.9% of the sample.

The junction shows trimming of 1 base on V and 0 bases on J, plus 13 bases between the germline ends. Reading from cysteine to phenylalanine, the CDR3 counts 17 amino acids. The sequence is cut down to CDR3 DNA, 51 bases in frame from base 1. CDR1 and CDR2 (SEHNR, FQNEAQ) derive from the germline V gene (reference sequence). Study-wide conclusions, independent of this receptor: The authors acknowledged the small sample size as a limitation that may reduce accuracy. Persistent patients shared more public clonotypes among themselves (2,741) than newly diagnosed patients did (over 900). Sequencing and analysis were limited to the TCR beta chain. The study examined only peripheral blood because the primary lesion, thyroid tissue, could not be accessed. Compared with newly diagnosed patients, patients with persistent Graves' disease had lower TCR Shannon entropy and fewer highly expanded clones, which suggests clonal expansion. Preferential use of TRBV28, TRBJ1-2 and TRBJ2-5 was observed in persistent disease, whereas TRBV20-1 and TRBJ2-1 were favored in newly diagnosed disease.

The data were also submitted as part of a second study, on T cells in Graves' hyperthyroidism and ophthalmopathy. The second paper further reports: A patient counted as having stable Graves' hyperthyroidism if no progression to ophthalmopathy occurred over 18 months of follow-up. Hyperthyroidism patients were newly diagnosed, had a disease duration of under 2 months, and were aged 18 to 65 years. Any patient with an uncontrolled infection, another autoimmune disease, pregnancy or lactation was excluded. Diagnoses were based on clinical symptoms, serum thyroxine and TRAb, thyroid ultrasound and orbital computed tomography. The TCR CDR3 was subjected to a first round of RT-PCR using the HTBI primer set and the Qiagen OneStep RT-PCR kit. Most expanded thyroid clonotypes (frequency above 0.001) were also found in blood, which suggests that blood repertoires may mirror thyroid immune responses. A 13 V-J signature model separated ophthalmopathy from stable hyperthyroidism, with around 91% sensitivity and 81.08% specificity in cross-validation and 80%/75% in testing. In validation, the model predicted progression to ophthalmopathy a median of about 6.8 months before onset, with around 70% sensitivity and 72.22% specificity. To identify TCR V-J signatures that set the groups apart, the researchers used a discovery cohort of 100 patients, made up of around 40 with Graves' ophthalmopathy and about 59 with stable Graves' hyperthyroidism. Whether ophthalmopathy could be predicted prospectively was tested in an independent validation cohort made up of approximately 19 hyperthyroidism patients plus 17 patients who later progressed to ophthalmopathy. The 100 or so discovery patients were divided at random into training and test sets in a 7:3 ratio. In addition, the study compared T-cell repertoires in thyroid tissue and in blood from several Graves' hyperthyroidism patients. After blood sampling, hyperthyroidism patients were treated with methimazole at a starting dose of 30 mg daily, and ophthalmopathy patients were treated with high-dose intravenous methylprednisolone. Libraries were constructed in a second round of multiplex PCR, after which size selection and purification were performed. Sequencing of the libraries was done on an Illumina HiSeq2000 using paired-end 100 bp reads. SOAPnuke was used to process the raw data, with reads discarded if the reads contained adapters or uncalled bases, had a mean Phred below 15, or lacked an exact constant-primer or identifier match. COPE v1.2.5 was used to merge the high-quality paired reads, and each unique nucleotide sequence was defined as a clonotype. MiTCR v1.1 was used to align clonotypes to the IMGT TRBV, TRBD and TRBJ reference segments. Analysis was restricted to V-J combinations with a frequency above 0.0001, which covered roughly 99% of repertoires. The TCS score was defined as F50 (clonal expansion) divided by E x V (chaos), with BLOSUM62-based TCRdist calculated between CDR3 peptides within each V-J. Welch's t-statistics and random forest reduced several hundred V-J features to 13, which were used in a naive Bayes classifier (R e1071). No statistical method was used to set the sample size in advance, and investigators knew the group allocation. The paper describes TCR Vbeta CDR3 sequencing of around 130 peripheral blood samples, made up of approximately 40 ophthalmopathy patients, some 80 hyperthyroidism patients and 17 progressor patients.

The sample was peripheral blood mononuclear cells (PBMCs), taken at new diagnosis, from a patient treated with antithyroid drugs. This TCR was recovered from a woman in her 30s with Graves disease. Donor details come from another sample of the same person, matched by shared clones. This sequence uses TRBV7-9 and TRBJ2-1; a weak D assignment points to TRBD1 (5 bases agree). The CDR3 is CASSLGSETVSYNEQFF. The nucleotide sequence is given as TGTGCCAGCAGCTTAGGGTCGGAGACAGTCTCCTACAATGAGCAGTTCTTC. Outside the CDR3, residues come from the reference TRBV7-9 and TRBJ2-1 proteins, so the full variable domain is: DTGVSQNPRHKITKRGQNVTFRCDPISEHNRLYWYRQTLGQGPEFLTYFQNEAQLEKSRLLSDRFSAERPKGSFSTLEIQRTEQGDSAMYLCASSLGSETVSYNEQFFGPGTRLTVL.